The subject of this entry is one T cell receptor (beta chain). Antigen specificity is unknown. PCR amplification relied on 60 Vbeta primers (plus 13 Jbeta primers). This table comes from immunoSEQ multiplex PCR, and its TCRdb copy is limited to in-frame clones, with some not included. This table holds about 170,000 clones, around 84% found once. The source of the sample is a study of cytomegalovirus exposure and HLA in healthy donors. Across the whole study: The Caucasian-associated ancestry cluster contained about 80% of the 300 to 400 genotyped donors.

V gave up 3 bases and J gave up 11 bases; unmatched junction bases: 4. Germline CDR1 KGHSH, CDR2 LQKENI. The CDR3 has 12 amino acids. General observations from the study: Later, an analysis found that common viral pathogens appeared to be linked with several of the most significant clusters. One cluster of highly shared sequence variants probably arose as a sequencing artifact. Trimming of TCR beta V- and J-genes showed a link, identified in a later analysis, to a missense DCLRE1C variant.

Sequencing used PBMCs. V usage is TRBV18 and J usage is TRBJ1-1, with TRBD1 identical over 9 bases. This clonotype originated in a man aged 18 to 35 in good health and CMV-seropositive. CDR3 region: CASSPGQGEAFF. CDR3 sequence (DNA): TGTGCCAGCTCACCGGGACAGGGAGAGGCTTTCTTT.